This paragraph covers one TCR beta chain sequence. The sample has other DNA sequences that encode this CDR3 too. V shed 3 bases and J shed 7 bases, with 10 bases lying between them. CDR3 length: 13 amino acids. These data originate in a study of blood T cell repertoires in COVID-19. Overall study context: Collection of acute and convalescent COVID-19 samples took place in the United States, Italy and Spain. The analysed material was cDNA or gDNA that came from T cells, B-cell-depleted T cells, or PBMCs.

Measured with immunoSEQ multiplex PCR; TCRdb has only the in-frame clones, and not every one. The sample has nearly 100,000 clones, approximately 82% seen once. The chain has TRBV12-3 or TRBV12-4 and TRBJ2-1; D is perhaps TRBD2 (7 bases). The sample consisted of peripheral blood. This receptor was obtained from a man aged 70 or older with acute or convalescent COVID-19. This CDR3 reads CASSLGGPNEQFF. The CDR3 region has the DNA TGTGCCAGCAGTTTGGGGGGGCCGAATGAGCAGTTCTTC.